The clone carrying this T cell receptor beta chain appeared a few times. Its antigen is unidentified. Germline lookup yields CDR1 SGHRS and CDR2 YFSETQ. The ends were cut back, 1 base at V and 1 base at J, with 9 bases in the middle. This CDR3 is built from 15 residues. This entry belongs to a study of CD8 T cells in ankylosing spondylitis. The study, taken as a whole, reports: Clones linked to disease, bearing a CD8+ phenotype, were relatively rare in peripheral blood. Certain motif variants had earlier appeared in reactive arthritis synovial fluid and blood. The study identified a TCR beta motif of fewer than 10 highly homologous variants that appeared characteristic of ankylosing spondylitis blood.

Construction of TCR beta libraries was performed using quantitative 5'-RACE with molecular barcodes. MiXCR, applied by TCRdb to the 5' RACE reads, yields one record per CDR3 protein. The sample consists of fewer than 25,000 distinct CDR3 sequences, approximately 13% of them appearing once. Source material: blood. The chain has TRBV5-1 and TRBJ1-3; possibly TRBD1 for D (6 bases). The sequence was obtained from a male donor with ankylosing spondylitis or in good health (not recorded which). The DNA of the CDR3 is TGCGCCAGCAGCTTGCGGGGGGCATCTGGAAACACCATATATTTT. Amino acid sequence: CASSLRGASGNTIYF.